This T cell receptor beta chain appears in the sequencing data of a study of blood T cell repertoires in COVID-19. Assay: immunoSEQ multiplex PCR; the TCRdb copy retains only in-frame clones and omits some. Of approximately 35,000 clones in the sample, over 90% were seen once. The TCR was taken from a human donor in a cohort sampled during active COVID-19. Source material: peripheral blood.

The CDR3 sequence: CASSLQGNTGELFF. CDR3 DNA: TGTGCCAGCAGCTTACAGGGGAACACCGGGGAGCTGTTTTTT. The chain combines TRBV11-3 with TRBJ2-2; D is perhaps TRBD1 (5 bases). Germline-derived CDR1 and CDR2 are SGHNT and YENEEA. This CDR3 has 14 residues. V was clipped by 2 bases and J by 1 base, with 5 bases between them.